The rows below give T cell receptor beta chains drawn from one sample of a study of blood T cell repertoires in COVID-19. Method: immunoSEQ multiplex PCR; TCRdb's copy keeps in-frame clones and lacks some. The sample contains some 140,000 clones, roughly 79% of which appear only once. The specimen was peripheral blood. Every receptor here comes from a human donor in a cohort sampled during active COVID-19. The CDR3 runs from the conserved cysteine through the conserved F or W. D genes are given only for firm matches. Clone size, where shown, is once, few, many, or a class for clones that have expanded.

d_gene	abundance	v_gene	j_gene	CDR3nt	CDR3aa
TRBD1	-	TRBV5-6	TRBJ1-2	TGTGCCAGCAGCCAGATGGGACAGGGACAGGGGGATGGCTACACCTTC	CASSQMGQGQGDGYTF
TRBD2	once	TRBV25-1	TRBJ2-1	TGTGCCAGCAGTGAATATTGGCCTAGCGGGGGGCAGGAGTTCTTC	CASSEYWPSGGQEFF
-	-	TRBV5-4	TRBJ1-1	TGTGCCAGCAGCCGACCACAGGGTTTCAACACTGAAGCTTTCTTT	CASSRPQGFNTEAFF
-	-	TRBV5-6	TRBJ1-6	TGTGCCAGCAGCTGGGGCTTCGATAATTCACCCCTCCACTTT	CASSWGFDNSPLHF
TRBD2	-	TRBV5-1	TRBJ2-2	TGCGCCAGCAGCCCCCGGACTAGCTCGTCGAACACCGGGGAGCTGTTTTTT	CASSPRTSSSNTGELFF
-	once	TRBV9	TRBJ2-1	TGTGCCAGCAGCGCCGAGGGACACGCTATAGGAAATGAGCAGTTCTTC	CASSAEGHAIGNEQFF
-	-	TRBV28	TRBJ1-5	TGTGCCAGCAGTTTACCGACAGTCGGTCAGCCCCAGCATTTT	CASSLPTVGQPQHF
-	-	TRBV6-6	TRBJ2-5	TGTGCCATCGGACAGTCGGAGACCCAGTACTTC	CAIGQSETQYF
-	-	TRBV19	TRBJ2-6	TGTGCCAGTAGTTGGAGCTCTGGGGCCAACGTCCTGACTTTC	CASSWSSGANVLTF
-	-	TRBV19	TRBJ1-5	TGTGCCAGTAGGAGACAGAATCAGCCCCAGCATTTT	CASRRQNQPQHF
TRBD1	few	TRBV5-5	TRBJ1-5	TGTGCCAGCAGCTTGGACAGGGGCCTCCTTAATCAGCCCCAGCATTTT	CASSLDRGLLNQPQHF
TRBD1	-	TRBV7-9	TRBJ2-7	TGTGCCAGCAGCCCCCGGGACAGTATCTACGAGCAGTACTTC	CASSPRDSIYEQYF
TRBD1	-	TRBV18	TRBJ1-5	TGTGCCAGCTCACCATTGGGACAGGGGAGTCAGCCCCAGCATTTT	CASSPLGQGSQPQHF
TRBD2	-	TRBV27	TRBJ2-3	TGTGCCAGCAGTTTACGAATAGCGGGGGGGCGCACAGATACGCAGTATTTT	CASSLRIAGGRTDTQYF
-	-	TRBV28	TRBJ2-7	TGTGCCAGCAGTTTACCCGCGGGCTCCTACGAGCAGTACTTC	CASSLPAGSYEQYF
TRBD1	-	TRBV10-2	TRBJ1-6	TGCGCCCCCAGGACAGGGGTGAGCTCCTATAATTCACCCCTCCACTTT	CAPRTGVSSYNSPLHF
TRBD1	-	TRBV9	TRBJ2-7	TGTGCCAGCAGCGTAGATGGGACAGGGAACGAGCAGTACTTC	CASSVDGTGNEQYF